Shown below are 30 T cell receptor beta chains from a single sample sequenced in a study of blood T cell repertoires in COVID-19. Libraries were prepared by immunoSEQ multiplex PCR; TCRdb keeps only in-frame clonotypes and omits some of them. The sample lists a few hundred thousand clones; approximately 80% were seen once. The material sequenced was peripheral blood. Receptors were obtained from a woman between 55 and 75 years old who had recovered from COVID-19.

This chain connects TRBV11-2 to TRBJ2-3, with TRBD2 matching over 8 bases. With V trimmed by 8 bases and J by 0 bases, 7 bases remained unmatched. CDR1 SGHAT and CDR2 FQNNGV come from the germline V gene. The CDR3 is 15 amino acids. CDR3 in amino acids: CASCRAGASTDTQYF. The CDR3, as DNA: TGTGCCAGCTGTAGAGCGGGGGCTAGCACAGATACGCAGTATTTT.

This chain uses TRBV4-1 with TRBJ1-2, with D possibly being TRBD1 (5 bases). From germline, CDR1 is MGHRA and CDR2 YSYEKL. The CDR3 totals 14 residues. V shed 4 bases and J shed 2 bases, with 11 bases lying between them. The CDR3 region has the DNA TGCGCCAGCAGCCTGGGGGGAGAGAACTATGGCTACACCTTC. Residues: CASSLGGENYGYTF.

V gene TRBV19 combines with J gene TRBJ2-1, with D possibly matching TRBD2 (5 bases). The CDR3 loop spans 12 amino acids. In germline, CDR1 is LNHDA, CDR2 SQIVND (reference sequence). V was trimmed by 9 bases and J by 10 bases, leaving 16 bases between them. This chain's CDR3 is CASVGGGQEQFF. CDR3 nucleotides: TGTGCCAGCGTGGGTGGAGGCCAGGAGCAGTTCTTC.

The chain joins TRBV28 to TRBJ2-7, with 10 bases identical to TRBD1. The CDR3 runs to 18 residues. After removal of 2 bases from V and 4 bases from J, the junction contained 14 bases not matched to a gene. In germline, CDR1 is MDHEN, CDR2 SYDVKM. The CDR3 region is CASSLNRWGTGEGYEQYF. CDR3 coding DNA: TGTGCCAGCAGTTTAAATCGGTGGGGGACAGGGGAGGGATACGAGCAGTACTTC.

This chain uses TRBV6-5 with TRBJ2-7; the match to TRBD1 covers 8 bases. The germline gives CDR1 MNHEY, CDR2 SVGAGI. The CDR3 runs 16 residues. The trim removed 3 bases at V and 9 bases at J, leaving 16 bases unmatched. In nucleotides, the CDR3 is TGTGCCAGCAGTTATAGTCCCCCGAGCCAGGGGGCTGGGCAGTACTTC. It translates to CASSYSPPSQGAGQYF.

The CDR3: CASSIAGGGGGPHEQYF. CDR3 DNA sequence: TGTGCCAGTAGTATAGCAGGAGGGGGCGGGGGGCCCCACGAGCAGTACTTC. J is TRBJ2-7 and V is TRBV19; perhaps TRBD2 as D (8 bases). The ends were cut back, 1 base at V and 5 bases at J, with 21 bases in the middle. The CDR3 spans 17 residues. Germline assignment: CDR1 LNHDA and CDR2 SQIVND (reference sequence).

The chain carries TRBV13 and TRBJ2-1, with D uncertain. V gave up 7 bases and J gave up 4 bases, with 5 bases separating them. CDR1 and CDR2 (germline): PRHDT, FYEKMQ (reference sequence). This CDR3 is 11 amino acids long. The CDR3 sequence: CASTPYNEQFF. The CDR3 DNA is TGTGCCAGCACCCCTTACAATGAGCAGTTCTTC. The full variable domain, in which reference TRBV13 and TRBJ2-1 provide the parts outside the CDR3, is AAGVIQSPRHLIKEKRETATLKCYPIPRHDTVYWYQQGPGQDPQFLISFYEKMQSDKGSIPDRFSAQQFSDYHSELNMSSLELGDSALYFCASTPYNEQFFGPGTRLTVL.

This sequence joins TRBV12-3 or TRBV12-4 and TRBJ1-5; D ambiguous. This CDR3 spans 13 amino acids. Trimming left V 3 bases short and J 7 bases short, with 10 bases between. The CDR3 loop reads CASSFGEGQPQHF. The CDR3, as DNA: TGTGCCAGCAGTTTTGGGGAGGGACAGCCCCAGCATTTT.

The gene calls are TRBV5-6 and TRBJ2-3, with TRBD1 matching 10 bases. The CDR3 runs to 16 residues. V lost 2 bases and J lost 9; bases outside the gene matches: 12. Germline values: CDR1 SGHDT, CDR2 YYEEEE. CDR3 DNA sequence: TGTGCCAGCAGCTTTATGGCGGGACAGGGGTTGAGGACGCAGTATTTT. It encodes CASSFMAGQGLRTQYF.

This clone was recorded only once. CDR3 residues: CASSSLEPPQHF. The CDR3 DNA is TGTGCCAGCAGCTCTTTGGAGCCGCCCCAGCATTTT. This chain uses TRBV6-5 with TRBJ1-5; D gene uncertain. Trimming removed 6 bases at V and 9 bases at J, with 12 bases between. Germline V gene sequence: CDR1 MNHEY, CDR2 SVGAGI. The length of the CDR3 is 12 residues.

J is TRBJ1-2 and V is TRBV6-6; perhaps TRBD1 as D (5 bases). Germline lookup yields CDR1 MNHNY and CDR2 SVGAGI (reference sequence). V lost 6 bases and J lost 8, with 10 bases in between. This CDR3 is built from 11 residues. The chain's CDR3 is CASRGEEGYTF. The CDR3 coding sequence is TGTGCCAGCAGAGGGGAGGAAGGCTACACCTTC.

The V call is TRBV9, the J call TRBJ2-1; D possibly corresponds to TRBD1 (5 bases). Germline CDR1 reads SGDLS; CDR2 reads YYNGEE. Trimming stripped 2 bases from V and 3 bases from J, with 6 bases between. The CDR3 extends over 13 amino acids. CDR3 amino acids: CASSVGHYNEQFF. The CDR3 region has the DNA TGTGCCAGCAGCGTCGGACACTACAATGAGCAGTTCTTC.

This chain joins TRBV5-1 and TRBJ1-2; TRBD1 aligns across 9 bases. Germline V gene sequence: CDR1 SGHRS, CDR2 YFSETQ. The CDR3 is 15 amino acids. J gave up 8 bases and V 0 bases, and 8 bases lay outside the gene matches. CDR3 residues: CASSLEGQGGRGYTF. The CDR3 bases are TGCGCCAGCAGCTTGGAGGGACAGGGCGGACGAGGCTACACCTTC.

This clone has only a few counts. This chain joins TRBV4-2 and TRBJ2-1; 11 bases are shared with TRBD2. The junction had 11 bases not matched to a gene; V was cut back by 4 bases and J by 9 bases. Looked up from germline, CDR1 is LGHNA and CDR2 is YNFKEQ. The CDR3 length is 16 residues. The DNA for the CDR3 is TGTGCCAGCAGCCGGGTTGTTAGCGGGGGGGAGGGTGAGCAGTTCTTC. It specifies CASSRVVSGGEGEQFF.

This sequence joins TRBV2 and TRBJ2-2; D is unresolved. V dropped 4 bases and J dropped 6 bases, with 9 bases sitting between them. The CDR3 spans 13 residues. Looked up from germline, CDR1 is SNHLY and CDR2 is FYNNEI. The CDR3 protein is CASSGVAAGELFF. In nucleotides, the CDR3 is TGTGCCAGCAGTGGAGTAGCAGCCGGGGAGCTGTTTTTT.

This chain connects TRBV2 to TRBJ1-1; 10 bases align to TRBD1. CDR1 and CDR2 (germline): SNHLY, FYNNEI. V was pared by 4 bases and J by 6 bases, with 8 bases of the junction left unmatched. The CDR3 consists of 15 residues. CDR3 nucleotides: TGTGCCAGCAGTGGGGCCGGGACAGGGGTGTCTGAAGCTTTCTTT. Its translation is CASSGAGTGVSEAFF. Full variable domain (outside the CDR3, taken from reference TRBV2 and TRBJ1-1): EPEVTQTPSHQVTQMGQEVILRCVPISNHLYFYWYRQILGQKVEFLVSFYNNEISEKSEIFDDQFSVERPDGSNFTLKIRSTKLEDSAMYFCASSGAGTGVSEAFFGQGTRLTVV.

The rearrangement links TRBV13 to TRBJ1-1; D gene uncertain. Per the germline V gene, CDR1 is PRHDT and CDR2 is FYEKMQ (reference sequence). The CDR3 loop spans 15 amino acids. V gave up 5 bases and J gave up 1 base, with 14 bases separating them. The DNA for the CDR3 is TGTGCCAGCAGCACTCGGACTTCGTGGAACACTGAAGCTTTCTTT. Translated: CASSTRTSWNTEAFF.

The rearrangement uses TRBV5-1 and TRBJ1-1, with 7 positions matching TRBD1. CDR1 is SGHRS and CDR2 is YFSETQ in the germline V gene. V gave up 3 bases and J gave up 7 bases; unmatched junction bases: 6. This CDR3 contains 13 residues. The CDR3 sequence is CASSSKGTDEAFF. Here the CDR3 DNA reads TGCGCCAGCAGCTCTAAGGGGACAGATGAAGCTTTCTTT.

As for this clone: Other nucleotide sequences from this sample produce the same CDR3. The rearrangement uses TRBV3-1 (or the pseudogene TRBV3-2) and TRBJ1-2, with D uncertain. From germline, CDR1 is LGHDT and CDR2 YNNKEL (reference sequence). Trimming shortened V by 0 bases and J by 5 bases, and 7 bases separated the two germline ends. CDR3 length equals 13 residues. In nucleotides, the CDR3 is TGTGCCAGCAGCCAAGAGACGGGTTATGGCTACACCTTC. This sequence encodes CASSQETGYGYTF.

This chain's CDR3 is CAWTPRDRGPEAFF. Here the CDR3 DNA reads TGTGCCTGGACCCCGCGGGACAGGGGACCTGAAGCTTTCTTT. This rearrangement joins TRBV30 to TRBJ1-1, with TRBD1 identical over 10 bases. CDR3 length: 14 amino acids. Germline assignment: CDR1 GTSNPN and CDR2 SVGIG (reference sequence). After removal of 4 bases from V and 6 bases from J, the junction contained 8 bases not matched to a gene.

The chain is built from TRBV7-2 and TRBJ1-1; a weak D match, TRBD1 (5 bases). Trimming left V 5 bases short and J 0 bases short, with 13 bases between. CDR1 is SGHTA and CDR2 is FQGNSA in the germline V gene. The CDR3 consists of 15 residues. For the CDR3, the DNA is TGTGCCAGCAGCCCAGACAGCCTTATGAACACTGAAGCTTTCTTT. This translates into CASSPDSLMNTEAFF.

This chain connects TRBV6-2 or TRBV6-3 to TRBJ2-6; TRBD2 might be the D (6 bases). Germline V lookup: CDR1 MNHEY, CDR2 SVGEGT. V shed 4 bases and J shed 0 bases, with 13 bases lying between them. This CDR3 contains 17 residues. The CDR3 DNA is TGTGCCAGCAGTTCTCCCCTGGGGGGCTCTGGGGCCAACGTCCTGACTTTC. The encoded protein is CASSSPLGGSGANVLTF.

The rearrangement joins TRBV11-2 to TRBJ1-1; 9 positions agree with TRBD1. The ends lost 4 bases at V and 1 base at J; junction bases unmatched: 4. Germline loops: CDR1 SGHAT, CDR2 FQNNGV. This CDR3 region has 15 residues. The CDR3 nucleotides are TGTGCCAGCAGCTCCCCGGGACAGGGGAACACTGAAGCTTTCTTT. Amino acid sequence: CASSSPGQGNTEAFF.

The CDR3 nucleotides read TGTGCCAGCAGCTTAGTGACAGGCCTCAGTAATGGCTACACCTTC. This codes for CASSLVTGLSNGYTF. V is TRBV7-2 and J is TRBJ1-2; possible D gene TRBD1, 6 bases. This CDR3 has 15 amino acids. Trimming removed 1 base at V and 6 bases at J, with 15 bases between. The germline CDR1 and CDR2 sequences are SGHTA and FQGNSA. The complete variable domain, with remaining parts taken from reference TRBV7-2 and TRBJ1-2, reads GAGVSQSPSNKVTEKGKDVELRCDPISGHTALYWYRQSLGQGLEFLIYFQGNSAPDKSGLPSDRFSAERTGGSVSTLTIQRTQQEDSAVYLCASSLVTGLSNGYTFGSGTRLTVV.

V gene TRBV4-3 combines with J gene TRBJ2-7; 9 nucleotides align to TRBD2. V shed 0 bases and J 3 bases; nucleotides not matched to a gene: 9. The germline gives CDR1 LGHNA, CDR2 YSLEER. The length of the CDR3 is 17 residues. The CDR3 reads CASSQDGRSGGYYEQYF. CDR3 DNA sequence: TGCGCCAGCAGCCAAGATGGGAGAAGCGGGGGGTACTACGAGCAGTACTTC.

The V and J genes are TRBV7-6 and TRBJ2-5; 10 nucleotides align to TRBD2. This CDR3 is 15 amino acids long. Germline V gene lookup returns CDR1 SGHVS and CDR2 FNYEAQ. The ends lost 2 bases at V and 3 bases at J; junction bases unmatched: 3. CDR3 sequence reads: CASSLWSGGEETQYF. The CDR3 nucleotides read TGTGCCAGCAGCTTATGGAGCGGGGGGGAAGAGACCCAGTACTTC.

CDR3: CASSKQGTNTEAFF. DNA of the CDR3: TGCGCCAGCAGCAAACAGGGTACAAACACTGAAGCTTTCTTT. The chain carries TRBV5-1 and TRBJ1-1, with D possibly TRBD1 on 6 matching bases. CDR1 and CDR2 from the germline V gene are SGHRS and YFSETQ. Trimming took 4 bases from V and 2 from J, leaving 12 bases between them. CDR3 size: 14 residues. The full variable domain, completed using reference TRBV5-1 and TRBJ1-1, is KAGVTQTPRYLIKTRGQQVTLSCSPISGHRSVSWYQQTPGQGLQFLFEYFSETQRNKGNFPGRFSGRQFSNSRSEMNVSTLELGDSALYLCASSKQGTNTEAFFGQGTRLTVV.

This sequence joins TRBV5-1 and TRBJ2-7; TRBD1 might be the D (5 bases). Germline CDR1 and CDR2: SGHRS and YFSETQ. This CDR3 comprises 17 residues. Trimming removed 0 bases from V and 1 base from J, with 17 bases in between. This chain's CDR3 is CASSLEGRQTLSYEQYF. The CDR3 DNA reads as TGCGCCAGCAGCTTGGAGGGGCGGCAGACGCTTTCCTACGAGCAGTACTTC.

This chain uses TRBV6-5 with TRBJ1-2; D ambiguous. Trimming stripped 0 bases from V and 1 base from J, with 6 bases between. Looked up from germline, CDR1 is MNHEY and CDR2 is SVGAGI. This CDR3 is 14 amino acids long. In DNA form, the CDR3 reads TGTGCCAGCAGTTACTCGGCATTTAACTATGGCTACACCTTC. It specifies CASSYSAFNYGYTF.

The chain combines TRBV6-5 with TRBJ2-3; 13 bases are a match to TRBD2. Germline V gives CDR1 MNHEY, CDR2 SVGAGI. J was trimmed by 4 bases and V by 4 bases; bases with no gene match: 5. The CDR3 spans 16 residues. CDR3 sequence: CASSFILAGGPDTQYF. The CDR3 DNA follows: TGTGCCAGCAGTTTTATACTAGCGGGGGGGCCAGATACGCAGTATTTT.